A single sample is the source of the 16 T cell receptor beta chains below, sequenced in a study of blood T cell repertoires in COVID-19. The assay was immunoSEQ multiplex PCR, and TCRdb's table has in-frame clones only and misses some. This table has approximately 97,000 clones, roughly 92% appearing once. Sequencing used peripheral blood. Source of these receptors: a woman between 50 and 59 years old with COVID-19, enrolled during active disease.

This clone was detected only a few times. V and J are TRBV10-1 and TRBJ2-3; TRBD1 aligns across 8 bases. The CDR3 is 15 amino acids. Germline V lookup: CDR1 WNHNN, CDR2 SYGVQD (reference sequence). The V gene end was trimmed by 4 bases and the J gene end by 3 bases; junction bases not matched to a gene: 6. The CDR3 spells CASSGTGIGTDTQYF. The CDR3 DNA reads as TGCGCCAGCAGTGGGACAGGGATCGGGACAGATACGCAGTATTTT.

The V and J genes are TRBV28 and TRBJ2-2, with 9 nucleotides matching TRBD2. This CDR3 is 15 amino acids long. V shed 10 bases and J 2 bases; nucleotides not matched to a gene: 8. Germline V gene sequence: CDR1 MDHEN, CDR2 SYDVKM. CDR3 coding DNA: TGTGCCACCAAAAGACTAGCGGCAAACACCGGGGAGCTGTTTTTT. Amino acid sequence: CATKRLAANTGELFF. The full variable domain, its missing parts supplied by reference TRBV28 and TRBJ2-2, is DVKVTQSSRYLVKRTGEKVFLECVQDMDHENMFWYRQDPGLGLRLIYFSYDVKMKEKGDIPEGYSVSREKKERFSLILESASTNQTSMYLCATKRLAANTGELFFGEGSRLTVL.

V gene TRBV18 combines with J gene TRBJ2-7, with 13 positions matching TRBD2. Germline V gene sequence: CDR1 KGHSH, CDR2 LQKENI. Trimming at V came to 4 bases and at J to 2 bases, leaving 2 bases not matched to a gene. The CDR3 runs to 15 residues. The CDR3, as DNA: TGTGCCAGCTCACTCGGACTAGCGGGGGCCTACGAGCAGTACGTC. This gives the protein CASSLGLAGAYEQYV.

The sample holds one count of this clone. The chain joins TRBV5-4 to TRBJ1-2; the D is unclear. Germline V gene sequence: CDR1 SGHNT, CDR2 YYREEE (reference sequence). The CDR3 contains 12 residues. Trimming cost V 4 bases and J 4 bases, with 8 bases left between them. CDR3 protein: CASSLPGYGYTF. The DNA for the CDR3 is TGTGCCAGCAGCCTACCCGGCTATGGCTACACCTTC.

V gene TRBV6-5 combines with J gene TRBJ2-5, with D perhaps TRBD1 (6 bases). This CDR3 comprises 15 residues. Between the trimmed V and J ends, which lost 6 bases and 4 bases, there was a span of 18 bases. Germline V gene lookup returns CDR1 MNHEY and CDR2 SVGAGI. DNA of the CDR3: TGTGCCAGCAGGCCTACTAGAGGGGGTTTAGAGACCCAGTACTTC. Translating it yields CASRPTRGGLETQYF.

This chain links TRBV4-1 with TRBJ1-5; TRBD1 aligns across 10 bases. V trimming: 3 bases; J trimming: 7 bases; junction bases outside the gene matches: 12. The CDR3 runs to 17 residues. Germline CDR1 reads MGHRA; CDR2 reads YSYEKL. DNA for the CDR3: TGCGCCAGCAGCCATTTCATTGGGACAGGGGAAGACCAGCCCCAGCATTTT. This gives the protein CASSHFIGTGEDQPQHF.

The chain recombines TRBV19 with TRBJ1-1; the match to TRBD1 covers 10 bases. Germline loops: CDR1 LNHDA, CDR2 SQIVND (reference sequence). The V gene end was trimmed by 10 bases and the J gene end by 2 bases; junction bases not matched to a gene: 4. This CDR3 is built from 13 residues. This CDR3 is CAISTGGNTEAFF. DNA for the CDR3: TGTGCCATCTCGACAGGGGGCAACACTGAAGCTTTCTTT.

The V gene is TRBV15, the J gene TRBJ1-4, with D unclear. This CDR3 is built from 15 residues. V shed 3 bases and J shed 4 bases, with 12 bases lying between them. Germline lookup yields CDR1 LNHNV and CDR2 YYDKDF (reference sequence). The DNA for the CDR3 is TGTGCCACCAGCAGCCAGACAAACTTTAATGAAAAACTGTTTTTT. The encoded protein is CATSSQTNFNEKLFF.

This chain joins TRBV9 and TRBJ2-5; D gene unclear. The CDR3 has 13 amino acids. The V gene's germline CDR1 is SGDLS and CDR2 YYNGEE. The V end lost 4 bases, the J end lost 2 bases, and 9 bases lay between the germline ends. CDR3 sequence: CASSYPGQETQYF. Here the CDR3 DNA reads TGTGCCAGCAGCTACCCCGGTCAAGAGACCCAGTACTTC.

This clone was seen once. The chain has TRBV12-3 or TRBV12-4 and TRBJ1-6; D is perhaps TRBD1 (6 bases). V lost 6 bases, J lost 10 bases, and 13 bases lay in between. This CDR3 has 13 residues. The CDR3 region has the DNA TGTGCCAGCAGATCCCCAGGGGAATCACCCCTCCACTTT. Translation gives CASRSPGESPLHF.

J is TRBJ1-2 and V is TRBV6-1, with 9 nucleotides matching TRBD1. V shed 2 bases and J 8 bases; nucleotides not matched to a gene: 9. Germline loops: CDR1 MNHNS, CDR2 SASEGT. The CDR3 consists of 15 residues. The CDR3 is CASSELGQGMWGYTF. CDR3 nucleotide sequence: TGTGCCAGCAGTGAACTGGGACAGGGAATGTGGGGCTACACCTTC.

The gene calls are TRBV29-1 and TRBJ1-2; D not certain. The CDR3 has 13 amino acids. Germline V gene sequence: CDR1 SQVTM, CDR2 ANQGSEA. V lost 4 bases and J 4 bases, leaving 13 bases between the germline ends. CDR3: CSVVSAFSYGYTF. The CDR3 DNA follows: TGCAGCGTTGTAAGTGCCTTTAGCTATGGCTACACCTTC.

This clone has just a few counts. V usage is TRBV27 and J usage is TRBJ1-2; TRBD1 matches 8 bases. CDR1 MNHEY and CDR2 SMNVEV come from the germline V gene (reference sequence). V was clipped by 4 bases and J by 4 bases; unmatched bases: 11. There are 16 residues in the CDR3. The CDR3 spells CASSSYGSDRGYGYTF. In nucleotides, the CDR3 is TGTGCCAGCAGTTCCTATGGTTCCGACAGGGGCTATGGCTACACCTTC.

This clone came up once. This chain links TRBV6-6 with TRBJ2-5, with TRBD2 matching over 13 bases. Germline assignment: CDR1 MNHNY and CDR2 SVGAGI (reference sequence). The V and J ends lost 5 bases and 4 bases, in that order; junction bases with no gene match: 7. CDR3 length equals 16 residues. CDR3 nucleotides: TGTGCCAGCAGTCTAACCGGGACTAGCGGGGCAGAGACCCAGTACTTC. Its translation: CASSLTGTSGAETQYF.

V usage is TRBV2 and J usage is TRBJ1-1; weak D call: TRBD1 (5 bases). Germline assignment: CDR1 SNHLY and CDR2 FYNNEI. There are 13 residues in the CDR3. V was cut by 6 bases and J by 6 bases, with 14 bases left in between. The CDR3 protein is CASRVSRGSEAFF. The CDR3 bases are TGTGCCAGCAGAGTCTCAAGGGGCTCTGAAGCTTTCTTT.

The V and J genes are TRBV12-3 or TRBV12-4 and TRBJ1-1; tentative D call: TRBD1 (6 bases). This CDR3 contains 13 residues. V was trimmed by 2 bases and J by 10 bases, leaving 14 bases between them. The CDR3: CASSLTPGHLAFF. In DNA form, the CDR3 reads TGTGCCAGCAGTTTAACACCGGGACACCTAGCTTTCTTT.